Listed here is a single T cell receptor beta chain. This sample was included in a study of blood T cell repertoires in COVID-19. Study-wide background: Donors in the United States, Italy and Spain gave samples during acute or convalescent COVID-19. Nucleic acid was either cDNA or gDNA, and it came from T cells, B-cell-depleted T cells, or PBMCs.

Source study methods: Nucleated cell number was recorded as an estimate derived from reference gene primer amplification. Method: immunoSEQ multiplex PCR; TCRdb's copy keeps in-frame clones and lacks some. V, J and clone size are those of that table, while D and trimming were read from the DNA. The sample carries about 140,000 clones, around nine tenths recorded once. This CDR3 region has 17 residues. V gave up 0 bases and J gave up 4 bases, with 16 bases separating them. CDR1 is LGHDT and CDR2 is YNNKEL in the germline V gene (reference sequence). Sequencing input: peripheral blood. V and J are TRBV3-1 (or the pseudogene TRBV3-2) and TRBJ1-3, with a tentative D call TRBD1 (5 bases). This receptor was obtained from a middle-aged woman with acute or convalescent COVID-19. The CDR3 is CASSQERRAGPGNTIYF. For the CDR3, the DNA is TGTGCCAGCAGCCAAGAAAGGAGGGCAGGGCCAGGAAACACCATATATTTT.